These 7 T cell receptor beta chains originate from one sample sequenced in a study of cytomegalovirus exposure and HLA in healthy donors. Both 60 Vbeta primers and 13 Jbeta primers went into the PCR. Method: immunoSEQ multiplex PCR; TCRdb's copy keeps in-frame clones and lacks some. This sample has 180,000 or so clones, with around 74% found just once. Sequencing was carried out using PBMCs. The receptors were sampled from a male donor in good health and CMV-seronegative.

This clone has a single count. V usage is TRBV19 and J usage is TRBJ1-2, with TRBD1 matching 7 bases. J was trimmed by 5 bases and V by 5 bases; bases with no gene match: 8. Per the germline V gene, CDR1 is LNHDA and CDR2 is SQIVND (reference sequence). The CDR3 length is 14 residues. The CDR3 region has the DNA TGTGCCAGTAGTCTCACGGGGACAGATTATGGCTACACCTTC. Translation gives CASSLTGTDYGYTF.

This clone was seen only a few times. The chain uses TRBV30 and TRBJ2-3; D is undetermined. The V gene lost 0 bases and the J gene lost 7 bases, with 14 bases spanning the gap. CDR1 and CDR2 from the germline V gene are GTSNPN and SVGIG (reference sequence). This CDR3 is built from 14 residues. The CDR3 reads CAWSVASQWHTQYF. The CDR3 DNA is TGTGCCTGGAGTGTCGCCTCCCAATGGCATACGCAGTATTTT.

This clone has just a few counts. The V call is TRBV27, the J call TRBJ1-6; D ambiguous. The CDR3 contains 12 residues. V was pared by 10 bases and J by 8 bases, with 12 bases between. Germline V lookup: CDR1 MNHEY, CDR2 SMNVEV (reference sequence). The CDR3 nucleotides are TGTGCCACCAAGAGGGAGGATTCACCCCTCCACTTT. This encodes CATKREDSPLHF.

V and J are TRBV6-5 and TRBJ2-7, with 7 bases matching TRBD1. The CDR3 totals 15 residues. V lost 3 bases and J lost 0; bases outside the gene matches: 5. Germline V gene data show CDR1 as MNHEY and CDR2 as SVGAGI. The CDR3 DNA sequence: TGTGCCAGCAGTTATCCTACAGGGGACTCCTACGAGCAGTACTTC. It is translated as CASSYPTGDSYEQYF.

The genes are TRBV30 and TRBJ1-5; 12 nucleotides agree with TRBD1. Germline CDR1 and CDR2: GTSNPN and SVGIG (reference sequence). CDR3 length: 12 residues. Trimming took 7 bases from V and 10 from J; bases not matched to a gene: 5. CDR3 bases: TGTGCCTTGGGACAGGGGGCTCTTCCCCAGCATTTT. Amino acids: CALGQGALPQHF.

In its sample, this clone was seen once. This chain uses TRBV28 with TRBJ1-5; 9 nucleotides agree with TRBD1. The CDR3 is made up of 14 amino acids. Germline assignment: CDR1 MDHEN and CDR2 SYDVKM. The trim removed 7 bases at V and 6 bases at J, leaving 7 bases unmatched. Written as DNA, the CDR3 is TGTGCCAGCAAAGGGACAGGGAGGCTTCAGCCCCAGCATTTT. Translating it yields CASKGTGRLQPQHF.

In DNA, the CDR3 is TGTGCCAGCAGTTTAGGGGCGCGCAATCAGCCCCAGCATTTT. Amino acids: CASSLGARNQPQHF. The chain employs TRBV27 and TRBJ1-5; possible D gene TRBD1, 5 bases. The CDR3 totals 14 residues. Germline CDR1 reads MNHEY; CDR2 reads SMNVEV (reference sequence). The germline V and J ends were trimmed by 2 bases and 2 bases, with 7 bases remaining between them.